Listed below are T cell receptor beta chains from one sample, sequenced in a study of T cells in Graves' hyperthyroidism and ophthalmopathy. TCRdb passed the multiplex PCR reads through MiXCR, listing each CDR3 protein once. The repertoire includes around 580,000 distinct CDR3 sequences, approximately 16% of them detected once, and roughly 18% sits in the top ten. Material: blood. Every receptor here comes from a woman under 30 with Graves' hyperthyroidism. Each CDR3 is given with its conserved first and last residue. D genes are given only for firm matches. Not every row has a clone size; where given, it reads once, few, many or a size class.

>TRBJ1-1|many|TRBV28|.
CASGSTVGRAFF
TGTGCCAGCGGATCGACGGTCGGGAGGGCTTTCTTT
>TRBJ2-7|many|TRBV12-3/TRBV12-4|TRBD1
CASRYRQGTYEQYF
TGTGCCAGCAGGTACAGACAGGGTACCTACGAGCAGTACTTC
>TRBJ2-1|many|TRBV3-1|TRBD2
CASSQGLGLAGVNRQFF
TGTGCCAGCAGCCAAGGCCTAGGACTAGCGGGGGTAAACCGGCAGTTCTTC
>TRBJ1-2|.|TRBV29-1|TRBD1
CSVDVWTGAGYTF
TGCAGCGTTGATGTTTGGACAGGGGCCGGCTACACCTTC
>TRBJ2-3|.|TRBV10-1|TRBD2
CASGLAVDTQYF
TGCGCCAGTGGACTAGCGGTAGATACGCAGTATTTT
>TRBJ2-7|many|TRBV3-1|.
CASSLRSGGEQYF
TGTGCCAGCAGCCTAAGAAGCGGCGGTGAGCAGTACTTC
>TRBJ1-2|.|TRBV4-3|.
CASNHSPGVGYGYTF
TGCGCCAGCAACCATTCTCCAGGGGTGGGCTATGGCTACACCTTC
>TRBJ1-1|.|TRBV12-3/TRBV12-4|TRBD1
CASSPRTGIEAFF
TGTGCCAGCAGTCCACGGACAGGAATTGAAGCTTTCTTT
>TRBJ2-3|many|TRBV10-3|TRBD2
CAISGLAGGVTDTQYF
TGTGCCATCAGCGGACTAGCGGGGGGGGTCACAGATACGCAGTATTTT
>TRBJ1-6|many|TRBV28|.
CASTLWGVSNSPLHF
TGTGCCAGCACCCTGTGGGGCGTCAGCAATTCACCCCTCCACTTT
>TRBJ1-6|few|TRBV3-1|.
CASSQTGLPLHF
TGTGCCAGCAGCCAGACCGGGTTGCCCCTCCACTTT
>TRBJ2-4|many|TRBV5-1|TRBD1
CASSSSGTGEGLAKNIQYF
TGCGCCAGCAGCTCCTCCGGGACAGGGGAGGGATTAGCCAAAAACATTCAGTACTTC
>TRBJ1-2|.|TRBV7-8|.
CASSRGLKNYGYTF
TGTGCCAGCAGCCGGGGACTGAAAAACTATGGCTACACCTTC
>TRBJ2-1|.|TRBV29-1|TRBD2
CSVGTSLNRVGEQFF
TGCAGCGTTGGGACTAGCCTAAACCGGGTTGGTGAGCAGTTCTTC
>TRBJ1-5|.|TRBV4-2|.
CASSQEWTVNQPQHF
TGTGCCAGCAGCCAAGAGTGGACAGTCAATCAGCCCCAGCATTTT
>TRBJ2-5|many|TRBV6-5|TRBD1
CASSYGQGLETQYF
TGTGCCAGCAGTTACGGACAGGGACTGGAGACCCAGTACTTC
>TRBJ1-5|many|TRBV12-3/TRBV12-4|.
CASSPISNQPQHF
TGTGCCAGCAGTCCGATTAGCAATCAGCCCCAGCATTTT
>TRBJ2-5|.|TRBV9|TRBD1
CASSVPATGFEETQYF
TGTGCCAGCAGCGTTCCTGCGACAGGGTTTGAGGAGACCCAGTACTTC
>TRBJ2-1|few|TRBV30|.
CAWSQDASSYNEQFF
TGTGCCTGGAGTCAGGACGCTAGCTCCTACAATGAGCAGTTCTTC
>TRBJ2-7|.|TRBV29-1|TRBD2
CSVEVWGLAEAGEQYF
TGCAGCGTTGAAGTCTGGGGACTAGCGGAGGCCGGCGAGCAGTACTTC
>TRBJ2-2|.|TRBV12-3/TRBV12-4|TRBD1
CASRLTGGGTGELFF
TGTGCCAGCAGACTGACAGGGGGTGGCACCGGGGAGCTGTTTTTT
>TRBJ2-5|few|TRBV6-1|.
CASRATWFQETQYF
TGTGCCAGCAGGGCGACCTGGTTCCAAGAGACCCAGTACTTC
>TRBJ2-7|.|TRBV28|.
CASAAYEQYF
TGTGCCAGCGCGGCTTACGAGCAGTACTTC
>TRBJ2-3|.|TRBV10-3|TRBD2
CAISEPFVAGRVDTQYF
TGTGCCATCAGTGAGCCCTTCGTAGCGGGTAGGGTTGATACGCAGTATTTT
>TRBJ1-2|few|TRBV7-8|.
CASSPGVTNGYTF
TGTGCCAGCAGTCCGGGGGTGACTAATGGCTACACCTTC